This is a list of T cell receptor beta chains from one sample in a study of glioma-infiltrating T cells. TCRdb reprocessed the multiplex PCR reads via MiXCR and lists one record per CDR3 protein. Among fewer than 250,000 distinct CDR3 sequences listed, approximately 30% were seen once. The sequenced sample was glioma tissue, nonneoplastic brain tissue, or PBMCs (not recorded which). These receptors all come from a human donor with low-grade glioma or glioblastoma, undergoing nonglioma brain surgery, or in good health (not recorded which). Both conserved end residues are part of each CDR3. D genes are given only for firm matches. Clone size appears in some rows only: once, few, many, or a class for an expanded clone.

j_call d_call v_call clone_size cdr3_nt cdr3_aa
TRBJ2-2 . TRBV9 few TGTGCCAGCAGACGTAGGACTACCGGGGAGCTGTTTTTT CASRRRTTGELFF
TRBJ2-3 . TRBV3-1 many TGTGCCAGCAGCCAGATGCTCCCAGATACGCAGTATTTT CASSQMLPDTQYF
TRBJ2-7 TRBD2 TRBV20-1 many TGCAGTGCTAGCGATAGCGGGAGGGCCCGCTACGAGCAGTACTTC CSASDSGRARYEQYF
TRBJ2-3 TRBD2 TRBV7-2 many TGTGCCAGCATAACCGCCGGGACTAGCGGCACAGATACGCAGTATTTT CASITAGTSGTDTQYF
TRBJ2-7 . TRBV6-4 many TGTGCCAGCCCCAAGGACAGACAGAGCTCCTACGAGCAGTACTTC CASPKDRQSSYEQYF
TRBJ2-1 TRBD2 TRBV7-9 many TGTGCCAGCAGCCCACCGGGACTAGCGGGCTATGAGCAGTTCTTC CASSPPGLAGYEQFF
TRBJ1-5 . TRBV12-3/TRBV12-4 many TGTGCCAGCAGCCCCGCTGCCGGTCAGCCCCAGCATTTT CASSPAAGQPQHF
TRBJ2-1 TRBD1 TRBV20-1 . TGCAGTGCTAGCCGGGACAGGGTATACAATGAGCAGTTCTTC CSASRDRVYNEQFF
TRBJ2-3 TRBD2 TRBV4-2 few TGTGCCAGCAGCCAAGATCTGGGACTAGCGGGCCACTCTAGCACAGATACGCAGTATTTT CASSQDLGLAGHSSTDTQYF
TRBJ1-4 TRBD1 TRBV29-1 . TGCAGCGTTGTGTCAGGGGGTGAAAAACTGTTTTTT CSVVSGGEKLFF
TRBJ2-5 TRBD2 TRBV6-2/TRBV6-3 . TGTGCCAGCAGTTACCGGGGGGGGGCAGGGATAGAGACCCAGTACTTC CASSYRGGAGIETQYF
TRBJ2-7 TRBD1 TRBV29-1 many TGCAGCGTCATCCGGGACAGTCCCTACGAGCAGTACTTC CSVIRDSPYEQYF
TRBJ2-3 . TRBV7-9 few TGTGCCAGCAGCGCCCGACAGGTGGGAGATACGCAGTATTTT CASSARQVGDTQYF
TRBJ2-5 . TRBV2 few TGTGCCAGCAGTTACTTGGGTCAGTCGCGAGAGACCCAGTACTTC CASSYLGQSRETQYF
TRBJ2-7 TRBD2 TRBV7-2 few TGTGCCAGCAGCCCTGATCCCGGGAGGTACGAGCAGTACTTC CASSPDPGRYEQYF
TRBJ2-1 TRBD2 TRBV4-3 once TGCGCCAGCAGCCAACTGACTAGCGGGAGTGGGATCTACAATGAGCAGTTCTTC CASSQLTSGSGIYNEQFF
TRBJ2-3 . TRBV19 many TGTGCCAGTAGCCTTAACAGGGAGGGCACAGATACGCAGTATTTT CASSLNREGTDTQYF
TRBJ2-7 . TRBV20-1 many TGCAGTGCCCAGGACAGAAAGTACGAGCAGTACTTC CSAQDRKYEQYF
TRBJ2-3 . TRBV3-1 many TGTGCCAGCAGCCAGGAAATACAAACAGGGTTAGATACGCAGTATTTT CASSQEIQTGLDTQYF
TRBJ1-5 . TRBV19 few TGTGCCAGTAGAATCCAAACAGGGAGTGTTCAGCCCCAGCATTTT CASRIQTGSVQPQHF
TRBJ2-1 TRBD2 TRBV27 once TGTGCCAGCAGTACGCCAAGACTAGCGGGAGGGGGTCAGTTCTTC CASSTPRLAGGGQFF
TRBJ2-4 . TRBV7-9 . TGTGCCAGCAGCTTATCAGCATATGTATCCAAAAACATTCAGTACTTC CASSLSAYVSKNIQYF
TRBJ2-5 . TRBV5-1 many TGCGCCAGCAGCTTTATCGCTGAAGAGGGAGAGACCCAGTACTTC CASSFIAEEGETQYF
TRBJ2-1 . TRBV27 . TGTACCAGCAGTCGTGCCCGGACTCGCAATGAGCAGTTCTTC CTSSRARTRNEQFF
TRBJ2-1 . TRBV10-3 . TGTGCCATCAGAGAATCAGAATTAGCGGTTCCCTATGAGCAGTTCTTC CAIRESELAVPYEQFF
TRBJ1-1 . TRBV6-2/TRBV6-3 many TGTGCCAGCACTACGACCCGGAGAAACACTGAAGCTTTCTTT CASTTTRRNTEAFF
TRBJ1-5 . TRBV12-3/TRBV12-4 few TGTGCCAGCAGTTGGGTTGGGGGAACTGGCAATCAGCCCCAGCATTTT CASSWVGGTGNQPQHF
TRBJ1-2 TRBD1 TRBV6-5 many TGTGCCAGCAGTTACTCGACTCAGGGGGGATATGGCTACACCTTC CASSYSTQGGYGYTF
TRBJ2-2 . TRBV27 . TGCGCCAGCAGGCCCCAGGGACGAGCGAACACCGGGGAGCTGTTTTTT CASRPQGRANTGELFF
TRBJ1-4 . TRBV20-1 many TGCAGTGCTACCGAAGCTAGTTGGCCTAATGAAAAACTGTTTTTT CSATEASWPNEKLFF
TRBJ1-1 . TRBV20-1 many TGCAGCTTTCTTCGACACGGTGGGATGAACACTGAAGCTTTCTTT CSFLRHGGMNTEAFF
TRBJ2-7 . TRBV15 . TGTGCCACCAGCAGAGATCGGGCGCTTACTCCCTTCTACGAGCAGTACTTC CATSRDRALTPFYEQYF
TRBJ2-3 . TRBV2 . TGTGCCAGCAGTGCTAGGGTCGGGGCAGATACGCAGTATTTT CASSARVGADTQYF